Each of the 5 T cell receptor beta chains below was sequenced from the same sample in a study of CD8+CD57+ T cells in acquired aplastic anemia. Profiles of TCR beta VDJ and CDR3 were generated from a genomic DNA template. One entry per CDR3 protein results from TCRdb running MiXCR on the reads. Among under 200,000 distinct CDR3 sequences listed, less than 50% were seen once. It was patients with CD8+CD57+ cell expansion by flow cytometry who were chosen for sequencing. The sample comprised sorted CD4+, CD8+, or CD8+CD57+ T cells (not recorded which) from PBMCs. Source of these receptors: a human donor with aplastic anemia.

This clonotype was seen at least ten times. This chain links TRBV10-3 with TRBJ1-3, with 7 bases matching TRBD1. Germline CDR1 ENHRY, CDR2 SYGVKD. The CDR3 length is 13 residues. V shed 8 bases and J 0 bases; nucleotides not matched to a gene: 1. Here the CDR3 reads CAIRDSSGNTIYF. In nucleotides, the CDR3 is TGTGCCATCCGGGACAGCTCTGGAAACACCATATATTTT.

This clonotype was picked up many times. This sequence joins TRBV9 and TRBJ2-7; 10 positions match TRBD1. The germline gives CDR1 SGDLS, CDR2 YYNGEE. Losses at the gene ends were 7 bases for V and 5 bases for J; bases not matched to a gene: 9. This CDR3 spans 14 amino acids. The CDR3 spells CASSLTGTGDEQYF. The CDR3, as DNA: TGTGCCAGCTCCTTAACCGGGACAGGGGACGAGCAGTACTTC.

CDR3 region: CASLDRVSGQYF. CDR3 in DNA: TGTGCCAGCTTGGATCGGGTTTCGGGGCAGTACTTC. V and J are TRBV2 and TRBJ2-7; D gene uncertain. The CDR3 has 12 residues. Germline CDR1 is SNHLY and CDR2 is FYNNEI. With 8 bases removed from V and 9 bases from J, the gap between germline ends came to 17 bases.

V and J are TRBV29-1 and TRBJ2-3; D may be TRBD2 (5 bases). The CDR3 has 12 amino acids. Germline CDR1 and CDR2: SQVTM and ANQGSEA. V shed 7 bases and J shed 2 bases, with 10 bases lying between them. The CDR3 sequence: CSASSLTDTQYF. CDR3 nucleotide sequence: TGCAGCGCATCTAGCCTCACAGATACGCAGTATTTT.

This clonotype has a single count. This rearrangement joins TRBV10-1 to TRBJ1-3; D gene ambiguous. V shed 6 bases and J shed 0 bases, with 9 bases lying between them. In germline, CDR1 is WNHNN, CDR2 SYGVQD (reference sequence). The CDR3 runs to 14 residues. CDR3 nucleotide sequence: TGCGCCAGCAGGGAAGGGAGCTCTGGAAACACCATATATTTT. This sequence encodes CASREGSSGNTIYF.